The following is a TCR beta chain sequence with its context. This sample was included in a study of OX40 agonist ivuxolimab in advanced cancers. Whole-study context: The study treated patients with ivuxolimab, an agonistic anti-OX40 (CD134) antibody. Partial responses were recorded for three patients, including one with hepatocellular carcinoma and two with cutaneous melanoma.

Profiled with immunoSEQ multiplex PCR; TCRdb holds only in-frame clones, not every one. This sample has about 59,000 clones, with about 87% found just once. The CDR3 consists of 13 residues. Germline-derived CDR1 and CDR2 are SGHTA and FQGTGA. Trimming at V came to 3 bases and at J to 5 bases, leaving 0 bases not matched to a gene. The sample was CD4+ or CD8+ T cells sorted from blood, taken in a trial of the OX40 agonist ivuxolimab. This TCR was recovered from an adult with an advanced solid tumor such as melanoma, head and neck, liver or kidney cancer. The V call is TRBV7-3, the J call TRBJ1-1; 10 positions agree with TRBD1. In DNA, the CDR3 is TGTGCCAGCAGCTTGGACAGGGGGACTGAAGCTTTCTTT. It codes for CASSLDRGTEAFF.